The 3 T cell receptor beta chains below were found in one sample sequenced in a study of blood T cells in healthy people across ages. PCR was performed a second time for about 7 to 11 cycles using a sample-barcoded 5' primer and a J-beta primer mix. TCRdb re-called the 5' RACE reads with MiXCR, one entry per CDR3 protein. The table lists approximately 360,000 distinct CDR3 sequences, more than 45% of them singletons. The sequencing sample was made of blood. Source of these receptors: a man in his 60s in good health.

V and J are TRBV18 and TRBJ2-5; D unclear. This CDR3 spans 12 amino acids. V was shortened by 0 bases and J by 11 bases, with 10 bases between the two germline ends. Looked up from germline, CDR1 is KGHSH and CDR2 is LQKENI. The chain's CDR3 is CASSPPIGVQYF. The CDR3 nucleotides read TGTGCCAGCTCACCACCGATTGGAGTTCAGTACTTC.

V is TRBV29-1 and J is TRBJ2-1; D remains unclear. The CDR3 is 12 residues long. Trimming stripped 4 bases from V and 5 bases from J, with 9 bases between. Germline V lookup: CDR1 SQVTM, CDR2 ANQGSEA. The CDR3 nucleotides are TGCAGCGTTGTAGCTTTCGACAATGAGCAGTTCTTC. Encoded protein: CSVVAFDNEQFF.

This clonotype has only one observation. The chain combines TRBV11-2 with TRBJ2-1, with TRBD2 matching 11 bases. The length of the CDR3 is 16 residues. V dropped 5 bases and J dropped 6; count of bases not matched to a gene: 9. Germline V CDR1 and CDR2: SGHAT, FQNNGV. CDR3 sequence: CASSGGLAGGSNEQFF. The CDR3 region has the DNA TGTGCCAGCAGCGGAGGACTAGCGGGCGGCTCCAATGAGCAGTTCTTC.